The table lists the clone carrying this TCR beta chain with a few counts. The protocol was immunoSEQ multiplex PCR, while the TCRdb copy is restricted to in-frame clones and leaves out a portion. The data contain approximately 69,000 clones, about 86% of them singletons. This sample was included in a study of OX40 agonist ivuxolimab in advanced cancers. Study context: Six ivuxolimab dose levels, 0.01 to 10 mg/kg, were given intravenously every 2 weeks. Cohort: around 86% men, mean age 60, aged about 20 to 90.

Trimming cost V 5 bases and J 9 bases, with 14 bases left between them. Germline V gives CDR1 MDHEN, CDR2 SYDVKM. The CDR3 has 14 amino acids. Sequencing was performed on CD4+ or CD8+ T cells sorted from blood, taken in a trial of the OX40 agonist ivuxolimab. The chain links TRBV28 to TRBJ1-6; possible D gene TRBD1, 6 bases. The receptor was isolated from an adult with an advanced solid tumor such as melanoma, head and neck, liver or kidney cancer. As DNA, the CDR3 is TGTGCCAGCAGTGGGGGGCGTATATTTTCACCCCTCCACTTT. It codes for CASSGGRIFSPLHF.